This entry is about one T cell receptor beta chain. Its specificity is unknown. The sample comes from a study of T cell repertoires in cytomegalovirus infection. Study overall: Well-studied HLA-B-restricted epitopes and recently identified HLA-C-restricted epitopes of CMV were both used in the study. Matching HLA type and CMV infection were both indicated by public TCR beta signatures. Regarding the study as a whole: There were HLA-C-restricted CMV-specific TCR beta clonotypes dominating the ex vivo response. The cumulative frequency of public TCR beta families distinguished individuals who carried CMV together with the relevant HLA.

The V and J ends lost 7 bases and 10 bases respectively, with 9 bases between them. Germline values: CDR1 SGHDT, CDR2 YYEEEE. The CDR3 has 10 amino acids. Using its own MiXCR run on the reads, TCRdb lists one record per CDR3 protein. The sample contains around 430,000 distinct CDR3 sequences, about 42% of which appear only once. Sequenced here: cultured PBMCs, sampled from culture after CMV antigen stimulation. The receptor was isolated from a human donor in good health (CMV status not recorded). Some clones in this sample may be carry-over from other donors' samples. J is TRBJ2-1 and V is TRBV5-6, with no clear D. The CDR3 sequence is CASGVGEQFF. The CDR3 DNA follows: TGTGCCAGCGGGGTGGGGGAGCAGTTCTTC.